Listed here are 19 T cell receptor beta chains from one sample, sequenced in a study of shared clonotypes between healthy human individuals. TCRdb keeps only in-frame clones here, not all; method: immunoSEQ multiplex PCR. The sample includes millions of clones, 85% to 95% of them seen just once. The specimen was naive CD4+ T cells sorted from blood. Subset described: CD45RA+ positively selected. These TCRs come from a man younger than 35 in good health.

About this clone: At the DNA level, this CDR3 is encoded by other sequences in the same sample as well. The CDR3 bases are TGTGCCAGCAGTTTGCGATCCTACGAGCAGTACTTC. As protein: CASSLRSYEQYF. The chain recombines TRBV28 with TRBJ2-7; D gene unclear. Germline assignment: CDR1 MDHEN and CDR2 SYDVKM. The CDR3 totals 12 residues. V was pared by 3 bases and J by 1 base, with 4 bases between.

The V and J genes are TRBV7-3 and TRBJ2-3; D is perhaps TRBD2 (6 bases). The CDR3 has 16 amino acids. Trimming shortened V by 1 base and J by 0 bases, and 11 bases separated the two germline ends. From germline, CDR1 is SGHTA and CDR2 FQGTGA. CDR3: CASSLRGGDSTDTQYF. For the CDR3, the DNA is TGTGCCAGCAGCTTAAGGGGCGGGGACAGCACAGATACGCAGTATTTT.

In nucleotides, the CDR3 is TGTGCCAGCAGCTTGTATAGCCAAGAGACCCAGTACTTC. It translates to CASSLYSQETQYF. The chain couples TRBV5-6 to TRBJ2-5; D uncertain. The V gene's germline CDR1 is SGHDT and CDR2 YYEEEE. This CDR3 is built from 13 residues. The V gene lost 1 base and the J gene lost 1 base, with 5 bases spanning the gap.

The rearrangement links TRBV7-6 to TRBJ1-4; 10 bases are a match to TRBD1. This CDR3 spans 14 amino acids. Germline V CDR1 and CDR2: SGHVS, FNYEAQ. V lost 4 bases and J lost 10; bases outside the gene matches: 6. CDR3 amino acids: CASSSGQGQGKLFF. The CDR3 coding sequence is TGTGCCAGCAGCTCGGGACAGGGGCAGGGAAAACTGTTTTTT.

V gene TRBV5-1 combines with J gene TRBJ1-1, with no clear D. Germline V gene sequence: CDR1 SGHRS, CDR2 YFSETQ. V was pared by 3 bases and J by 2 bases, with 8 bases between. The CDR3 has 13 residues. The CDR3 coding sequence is TGCGCCAGCAGCTCCGTCTCTAACACTGAAGCTTTCTTT. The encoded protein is CASSSVSNTEAFF.

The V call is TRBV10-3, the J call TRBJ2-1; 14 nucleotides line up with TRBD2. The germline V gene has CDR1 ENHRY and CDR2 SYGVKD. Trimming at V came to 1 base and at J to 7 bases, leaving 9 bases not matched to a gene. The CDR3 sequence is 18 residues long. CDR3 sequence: CAISELTGTSGSVNEQFF. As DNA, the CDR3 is TGTGCCATCAGTGAGTTAACCGGGACTAGCGGGAGCGTGAATGAGCAGTTCTTC.

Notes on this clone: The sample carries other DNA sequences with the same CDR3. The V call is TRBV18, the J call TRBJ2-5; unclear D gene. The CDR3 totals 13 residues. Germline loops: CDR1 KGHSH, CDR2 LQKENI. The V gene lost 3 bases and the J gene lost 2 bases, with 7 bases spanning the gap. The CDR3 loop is CASSPPLQETQYF. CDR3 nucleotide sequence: TGTGCCAGCTCACCCCCCCTACAAGAGACCCAGTACTTC.

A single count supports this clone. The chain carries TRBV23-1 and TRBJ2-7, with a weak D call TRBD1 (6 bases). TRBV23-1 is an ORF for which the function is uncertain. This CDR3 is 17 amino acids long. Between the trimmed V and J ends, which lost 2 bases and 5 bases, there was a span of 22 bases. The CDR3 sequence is CASSQPVPGTSYDEQYF. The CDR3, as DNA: TGCGCCAGCAGTCAACCAGTCCCCGGGACAAGTTATGACGAGCAGTACTTC.

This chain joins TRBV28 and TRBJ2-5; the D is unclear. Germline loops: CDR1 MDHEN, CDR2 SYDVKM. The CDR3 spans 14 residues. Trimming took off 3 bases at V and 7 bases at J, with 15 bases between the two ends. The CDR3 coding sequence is TGTGCCAGCAGTTTTAGAGACCTACCAGGGACCCAGTACTTC. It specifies CASSFRDLPGTQYF.

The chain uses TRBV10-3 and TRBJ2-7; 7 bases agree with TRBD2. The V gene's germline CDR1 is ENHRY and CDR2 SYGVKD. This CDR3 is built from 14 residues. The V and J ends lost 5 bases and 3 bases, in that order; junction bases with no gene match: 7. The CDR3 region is CAISRSGNSYEQYF. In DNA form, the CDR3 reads TGTGCCATCAGTAGGAGCGGGAACAGCTACGAGCAGTACTTC.

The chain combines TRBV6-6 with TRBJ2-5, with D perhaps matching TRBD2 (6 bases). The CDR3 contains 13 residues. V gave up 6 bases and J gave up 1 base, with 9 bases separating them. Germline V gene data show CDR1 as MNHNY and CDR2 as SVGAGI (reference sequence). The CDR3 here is CASRWTTQETQYF. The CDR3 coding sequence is TGTGCCAGCAGATGGACTACCCAAGAGACCCAGTACTTC.

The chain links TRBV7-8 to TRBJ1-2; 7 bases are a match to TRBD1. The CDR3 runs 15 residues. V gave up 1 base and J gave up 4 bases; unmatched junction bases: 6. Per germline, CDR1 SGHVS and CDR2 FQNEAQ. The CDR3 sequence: CASSLGTGVGYGYTF. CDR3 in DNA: TGTGCCAGCAGCTTAGGCACAGGGGTCGGCTATGGCTACACCTTC.

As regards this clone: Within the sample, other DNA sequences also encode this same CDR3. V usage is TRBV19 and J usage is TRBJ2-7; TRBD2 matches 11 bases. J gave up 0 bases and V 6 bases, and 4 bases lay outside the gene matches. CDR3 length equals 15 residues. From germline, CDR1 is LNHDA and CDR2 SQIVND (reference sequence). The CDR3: CASSPLAGGSYEQYF. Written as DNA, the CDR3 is TGTGCCAGTAGCCCGCTAGCGGGAGGCTCCTACGAGCAGTACTTC.

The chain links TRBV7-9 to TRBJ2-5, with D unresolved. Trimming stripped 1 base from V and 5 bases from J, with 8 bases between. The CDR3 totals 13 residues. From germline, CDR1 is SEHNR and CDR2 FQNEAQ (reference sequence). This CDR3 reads CASSLVTGETQYF. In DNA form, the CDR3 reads TGTGCCAGCAGCTTAGTAACTGGGGAGACCCAGTACTTC.

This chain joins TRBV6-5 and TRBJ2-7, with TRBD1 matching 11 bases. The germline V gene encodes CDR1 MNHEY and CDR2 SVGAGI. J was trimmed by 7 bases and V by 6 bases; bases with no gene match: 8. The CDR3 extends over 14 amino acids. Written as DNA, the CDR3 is TGTGCCAGCAGGGACGGACAGGGGGCGGGGGAGCAGTACTTC. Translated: CASRDGQGAGEQYF.

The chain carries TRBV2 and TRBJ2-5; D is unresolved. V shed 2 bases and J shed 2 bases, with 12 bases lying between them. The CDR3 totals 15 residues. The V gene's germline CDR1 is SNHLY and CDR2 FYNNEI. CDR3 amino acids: CASSEKGRWQETQYF. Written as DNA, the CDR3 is TGTGCCAGCAGTGAAAAGGGTAGATGGCAAGAGACCCAGTACTTC.

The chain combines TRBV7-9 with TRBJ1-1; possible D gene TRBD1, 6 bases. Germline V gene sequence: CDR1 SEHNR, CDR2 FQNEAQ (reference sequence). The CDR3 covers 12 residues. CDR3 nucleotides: TGTGCAGGGGGGGCCCCGAACACTGAAGCTTTCTTT. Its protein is CAGGAPNTEAFF.

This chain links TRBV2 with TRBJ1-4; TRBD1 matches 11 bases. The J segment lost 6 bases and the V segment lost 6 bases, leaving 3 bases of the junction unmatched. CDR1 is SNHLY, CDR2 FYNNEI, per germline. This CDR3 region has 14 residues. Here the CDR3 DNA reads TGTGCCAGCAGCGCGGACAGGGGGCATGAAAAACTGTTTTTT. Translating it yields CASSADRGHEKLFF.

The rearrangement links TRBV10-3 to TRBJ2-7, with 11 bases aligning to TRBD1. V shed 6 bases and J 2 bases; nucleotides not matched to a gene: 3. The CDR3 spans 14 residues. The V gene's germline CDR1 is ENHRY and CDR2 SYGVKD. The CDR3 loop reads CAIRGQGGTYEQYF. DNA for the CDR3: TGTGCCATCAGGGGACAGGGGGGCACCTACGAGCAGTACTTC.